These 19 T cell receptor beta chains were all obtained from the same sample, sequenced in a study of cytomegalovirus exposure and HLA in healthy donors. The protocol was immunoSEQ multiplex PCR, while the TCRdb copy is restricted to in-frame clones and leaves out a portion. The sample records approximately 220,000 clones, approximately 88% being singletons. The sample comprised PBMCs. The receptor set was obtained from a woman in her 30s in good health and CMV-seropositive.

The CDR3 nucleotides are TGTGCCAGCAGGGGACAGGGGCGTGAAGCTTTCTTT. This codes for CASRGQGREAFF. The chain couples TRBV9 to TRBJ1-1; 10 bases agree with TRBD1. CDR1 is SGDLS and CDR2 is YYNGEE in the germline V gene. V lost 5 bases, J lost 7 bases, and 2 bases stayed unmatched. This CDR3 comprises 12 residues.

The rearrangement uses TRBV6-1 and TRBJ2-1; no firm D call. Deletions cut 1 base from V and 14 bases from J, with 0 bases between. Germline V lookup: CDR1 MNHNS, CDR2 SASEGT. The CDR3 covers 8 residues. This CDR3 is CASSEEFF. The CDR3 DNA follows: TGTGCCAGCAGTGAAGAGTTCTTC.

The chain joins TRBV11-2 to TRBJ2-7; TRBD1 aligns across 10 bases. V trimming: 6 bases; J trimming: 2 bases; junction bases outside the gene matches: 4. Per germline, CDR1 SGHAT and CDR2 FQNNGV. The CDR3 loop spans 14 amino acids. The CDR3 DNA is TGTGCCAGCAGTCGACAGGGGGCAACCTACGAGCAGTACTTC. It encodes CASSRQGATYEQYF.

This clone was picked up one time. This sequence joins TRBV7-3 and TRBJ2-1; a weak D match, TRBD1 (6 bases). Germline CDR1 is SGHTA and CDR2 is FQGTGA. V lost 4 bases to trimming and J lost 3 bases, with 13 bases between them. The CDR3 runs to 15 residues. As DNA, the CDR3 is TGTGCCAGCAGCTCCACAGGGTCTGGCTACAATGAGCAGTTCTTC. Translating gives CASSSTGSGYNEQFF.

The CDR3 here is CASSLFVSNYGYTF. As DNA, the CDR3 is TGTGCCAGCAGCTTATTCGTATCTAACTATGGCTACACCTTC. The chain has TRBV13 and TRBJ1-2; D unclear. The ends were cut back, 2 bases at V and 0 bases at J, with 7 bases in the middle. The V gene's germline CDR1 is PRHDT and CDR2 FYEKMQ (reference sequence). This CDR3 is built from 14 residues.

The chain recombines TRBV11-2 with TRBJ2-5; D is perhaps TRBD2 (6 bases). This CDR3 comprises 15 residues. Trimming shortened V by 3 bases and J by 4 bases, and 15 bases separated the two germline ends. CDR1 and CDR2 from the germline V gene are SGHAT and FQNNGV. CDR3 sequence reads: CASSFDGRVGETQYF. The CDR3 coding sequence is TGTGCCAGCAGCTTCGACGGGAGAGTAGGAGAGACCCAGTACTTC.

CDR3 loop: CASSHRGELFF. The CDR3 DNA sequence: TGTGCCAGCAGTCATCGGGGGGAGCTGTTTTTT. The chain joins TRBV27 to TRBJ2-2; unclear D gene. Trimming cost V 5 bases and J 8 bases, with 6 bases left between them. Germline V gene sequence: CDR1 MNHEY, CDR2 SMNVEV (reference sequence). CDR3 length: 11 amino acids.

The DNA of the CDR3 is TGCGCCAGCAGCTTGGAGGGAAGGTACAATGAGCAGTTCTTC. Translation gives CASSLEGRYNEQFF. V and J are TRBV5-1 and TRBJ2-1; D remains unclear. Germline-derived CDR1 and CDR2 are SGHRS and YFSETQ. This CDR3 region has 14 residues. The V end lost 0 bases, the J end lost 4 bases, and 8 bases lay between the germline ends.

The chain has TRBV4-1 and TRBJ2-3; D not resolved. This CDR3 comprises 14 residues. CDR1 and CDR2 from the germline V gene are MGHRA and YSYEKL. Trimming left V 3 bases short and J 4 bases short, with 11 bases between. In DNA form, the CDR3 reads TGCGCCAGCAGCCAGTCCGTAGTCCCAGATACGCAGTATTTT. Encoded protein: CASSQSVVPDTQYF.

This clone occurred once. The chain combines TRBV28 with TRBJ1-2, with D unresolved. CDR1 is MDHEN, CDR2 SYDVKM, per germline. The CDR3 has 11 amino acids. V was clipped by 6 bases and J by 2 bases, with 4 bases between them. The CDR3 region has the DNA TGTGCCAGCAGCCGGAACTATGGCTACACCTTC. It specifies CASSRNYGYTF.

The chain joins TRBV6-5 to TRBJ1-2; tentative D call: TRBD1 (6 bases). Per germline, CDR1 MNHEY and CDR2 SVGAGI. The CDR3 is 13 amino acids. Trimming took 5 bases from V and 8 from J, leaving 15 bases between them. The CDR3 region has the DNA TGTGCCAGCAGTCCTACAGGGCAGAGCGGCTACACCTTC. Its translation is CASSPTGQSGYTF.

CDR3 nucleotide sequence: TGTGCCAGCCTGATGGACAGGGGGAGGGAGACCCAGTACTTC. Translating it yields CASLMDRGRETQYF. V is TRBV2 and J is TRBJ2-5, with 10 bases that match TRBD1. CDR1 and CDR2 (germline): SNHLY, FYNNEI. This CDR3 spans 14 amino acids. The V segment lost 8 bases and the J segment 5 bases; nucleotides outside the gene matches: 8.

V gene TRBV5-5 combines with J gene TRBJ1-1; TRBD1 might be the D (5 bases). CDR1 and CDR2 (germline): SGHKS, YYEKEE (reference sequence). V was shortened by 5 bases and J by 0 bases, with 8 bases between the two germline ends. The CDR3 consists of 13 residues. The CDR3 bases are TGTGCCAGCAGTCGACAGTTGAACACTGAAGCTTTCTTT. Translated: CASSRQLNTEAFF.

This clone was detected once. The sample carries other DNA sequences with the same CDR3. The J gene is TRBJ2-7, the V gene TRBV7-8; no clear D gene. CDR1 and CDR2 from the germline V gene are SGHVS and FQNEAQ. Trimming cost V 4 bases and J 0 bases, with 4 bases left between them. This CDR3 has 12 residues. The CDR3 DNA is TGTGCCAGCAGCTCTTCCTCCTACGAGCAGTACTTC. Protein: CASSSSSYEQYF.

The V gene is TRBV4-3, the J gene TRBJ2-7; D call uncertain. Between the trimmed V and J ends, which lost 0 bases and 5 bases, there was a span of 11 bases. Per germline, CDR1 LGHNA and CDR2 YSLEER. This CDR3 is built from 14 residues. CDR3 protein: CASSQDWQLDEQYF. The CDR3 bases are TGCGCCAGCAGCCAAGATTGGCAGTTAGACGAGCAGTACTTC.

The chain combines TRBV28 with TRBJ1-3; D ambiguous. The V end lost 6 bases, the J end lost 3 bases, and 18 bases lay between the germline ends. The CDR3 has 16 amino acids. Germline values: CDR1 MDHEN, CDR2 SYDVKM. The chain's CDR3 is CASRFIDRTGGNTIYF. The CDR3 DNA reads as TGTGCCAGCAGATTCATCGACCGGACGGGTGGAAACACCATATATTTT.

V and J are TRBV10-3 and TRBJ2-7; weak D call: TRBD1 (5 bases). The length of the CDR3 is 14 residues. Germline-derived CDR1 and CDR2 are ENHRY and SYGVKD. V lost 6 bases to trimming and J lost 6 bases, with 18 bases between them. CDR3 loop: CAISPDGDRGEQYF. The CDR3, as DNA: TGTGCCATCAGCCCGGACGGCGATAGGGGCGAGCAGTACTTC.

This rearrangement joins TRBV30 to TRBJ2-4; tentatively, D is TRBD1 (7 bases). The V and J ends lost 4 bases and 7 bases respectively, with 17 bases between them. Germline CDR1 GTSNPN, CDR2 SVGIG (reference sequence). There are 14 residues in the CDR3. The CDR3: CAWTPGGAGNIQYF. CDR3 in DNA: TGTGCCTGGACCCCAGGGGGTGCGGGGAACATTCAGTACTTC.

Only one count was recorded for this clone. This chain joins TRBV6-1 and TRBJ1-3; the match to TRBD1 covers 7 bases. The CDR3 runs to 15 residues. Trimming removed 3 bases from V and 4 bases from J; junction bases left unmatched: 6. Germline V gives CDR1 MNHNS, CDR2 SASEGT. CDR3 DNA: TGTGCCAGCAGTGACCCGACAGGGTTGGGAAACACCATATATTTT. As protein: CASSDPTGLGNTIYF.